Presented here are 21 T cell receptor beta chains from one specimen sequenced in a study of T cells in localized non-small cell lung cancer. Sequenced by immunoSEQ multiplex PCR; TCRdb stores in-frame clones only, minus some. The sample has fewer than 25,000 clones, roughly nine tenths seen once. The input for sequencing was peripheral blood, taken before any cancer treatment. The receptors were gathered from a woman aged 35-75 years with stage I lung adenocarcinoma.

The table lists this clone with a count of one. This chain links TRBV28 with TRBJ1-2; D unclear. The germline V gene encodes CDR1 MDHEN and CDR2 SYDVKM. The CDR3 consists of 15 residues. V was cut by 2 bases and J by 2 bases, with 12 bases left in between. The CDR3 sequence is CASSLLRVLNYGYTF. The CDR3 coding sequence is TGTGCCAGCAGTTTACTGAGGGTTCTCAACTATGGCTACACCTTC.

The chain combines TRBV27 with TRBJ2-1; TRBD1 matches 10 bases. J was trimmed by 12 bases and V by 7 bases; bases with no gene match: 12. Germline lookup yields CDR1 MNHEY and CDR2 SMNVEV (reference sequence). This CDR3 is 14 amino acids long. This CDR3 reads CASTSGQGLVGQFF. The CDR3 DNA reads TGTGCCAGCACCTCGGGACAGGGGTTGGTTGGGCAGTTCTTC.

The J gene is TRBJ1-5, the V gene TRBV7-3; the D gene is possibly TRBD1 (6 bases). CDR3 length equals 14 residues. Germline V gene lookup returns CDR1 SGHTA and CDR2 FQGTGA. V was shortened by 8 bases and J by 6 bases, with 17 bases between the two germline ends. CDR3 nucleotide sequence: TGTGCCAGCCTCCCAAACAGGGTAGGTCAGCCCCAGCATTTT. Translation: CASLPNRVGQPQHF.

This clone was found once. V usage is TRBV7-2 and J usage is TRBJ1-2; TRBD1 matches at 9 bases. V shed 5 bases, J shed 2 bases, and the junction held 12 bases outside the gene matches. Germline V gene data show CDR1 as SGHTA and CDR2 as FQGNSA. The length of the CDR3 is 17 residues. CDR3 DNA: TGTGCCAGCAGCCCCTCAACGTACAGGGGGCGGAACTATGGCTACACCTTC. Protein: CASSPSTYRGRNYGYTF. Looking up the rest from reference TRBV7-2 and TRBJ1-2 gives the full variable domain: GAGVSQSPSNKVTEKGKDVELRCDPISGHTALYWYRQSLGQGLEFLIYFQGNSAPDKSGLPSDRFSAERTGGSVSTLTIQRTQQEDSAVYLCASSPSTYRGRNYGYTFGSGTRLTVV.

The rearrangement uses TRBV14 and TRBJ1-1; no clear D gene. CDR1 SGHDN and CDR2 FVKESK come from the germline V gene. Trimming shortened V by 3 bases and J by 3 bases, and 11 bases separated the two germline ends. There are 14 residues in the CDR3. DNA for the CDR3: TGTGCCAGCAGCCAGCGGGCGCGGGACACTGAAGCTTTCTTT. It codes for CASSQRARDTEAFF. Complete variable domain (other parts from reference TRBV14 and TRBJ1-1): EAGVTQFPSHSVIEKGQTVTLRCDPISGHDNLYWYRRVMGKEIKFLLHFVKESKQDESGMPNNRFLAERTGGTYSTLKVQPAELEDSGVYFCASSQRARDTEAFFGQGTRLTVV.

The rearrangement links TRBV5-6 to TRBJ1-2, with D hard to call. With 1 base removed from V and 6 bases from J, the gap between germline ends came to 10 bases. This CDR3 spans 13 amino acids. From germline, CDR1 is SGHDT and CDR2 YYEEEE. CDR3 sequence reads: CASSLYAQDGYTF. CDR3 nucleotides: TGTGCCAGCAGCTTGTACGCCCAGGATGGCTACACCTTC. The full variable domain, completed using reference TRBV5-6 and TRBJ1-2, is DAGVTQSPTHLIKTRGQQVTLRCSPKSGHDTVSWYQQALGQGPQFIFQYYEEEERQRGNFPDRFSGHQFPNYSSELNVNALLLGDSALYLCASSLYAQDGYTFGSGTRLTVV.

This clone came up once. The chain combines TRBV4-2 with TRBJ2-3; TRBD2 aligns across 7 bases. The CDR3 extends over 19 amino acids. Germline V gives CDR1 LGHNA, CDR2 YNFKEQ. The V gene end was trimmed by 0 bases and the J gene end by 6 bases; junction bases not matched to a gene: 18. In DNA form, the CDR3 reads TGTGCCAGCAGCCAAGATAACAGGCTAGCGGCCACCCGTAGGGATACGCAGTATTTT. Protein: CASSQDNRLAATRRDTQYF.

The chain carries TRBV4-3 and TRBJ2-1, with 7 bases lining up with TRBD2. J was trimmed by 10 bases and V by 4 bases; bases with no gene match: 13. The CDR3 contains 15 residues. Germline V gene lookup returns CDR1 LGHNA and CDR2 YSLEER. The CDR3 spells CASSLETSRDFEQFF. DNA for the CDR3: TGCGCCAGCAGCCTAGAGACTAGCAGGGACTTCGAGCAGTTCTTC.

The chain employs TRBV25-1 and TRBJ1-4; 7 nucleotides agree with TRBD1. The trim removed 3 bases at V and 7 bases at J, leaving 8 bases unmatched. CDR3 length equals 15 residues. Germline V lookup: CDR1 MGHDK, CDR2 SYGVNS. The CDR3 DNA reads TGTGCCAGCAGTGATCCAGACAGGGCCGGTGAAAAACTGTTTTTT. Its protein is CASSDPDRAGEKLFF.

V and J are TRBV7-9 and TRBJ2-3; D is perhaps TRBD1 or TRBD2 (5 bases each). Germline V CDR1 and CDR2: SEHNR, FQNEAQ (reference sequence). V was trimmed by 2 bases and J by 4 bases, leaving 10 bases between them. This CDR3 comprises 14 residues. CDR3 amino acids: CASSLSQGPDTQYF. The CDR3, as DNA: TGTGCCAGCAGCTTAAGCCAGGGACCAGATACGCAGTATTTT. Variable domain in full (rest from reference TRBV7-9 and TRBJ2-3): DTGVSQNPRHKITKRGQNVTFRCDPISEHNRLYWYRQTLGQGPEFLTYFQNEAQLEKSRLLSDRFSAERPKGSFSTLEIQRTEQGDSAMYLCASSLSQGPDTQYFGPGTRLTVL.

The CDR3 protein is CASSRGQTGNQPQHF. CDR3 coding DNA: TGTGCCAGCAGCCGCGGACAAACGGGCAATCAGCCCCAGCATTTT. The chain has TRBV13 and TRBJ1-5, with D maybe TRBD1 (5 bases). CDR1 and CDR2 from the germline V gene are PRHDT and FYEKMQ (reference sequence). Trimming stripped 5 bases from V and 2 bases from J, with 13 bases between. This CDR3 is built from 15 residues.

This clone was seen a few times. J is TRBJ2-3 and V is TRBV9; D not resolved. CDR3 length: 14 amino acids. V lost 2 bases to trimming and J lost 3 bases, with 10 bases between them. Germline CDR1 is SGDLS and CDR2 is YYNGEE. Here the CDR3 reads CASSVTQGTDTQYF. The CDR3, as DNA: TGTGCCAGCAGCGTTACCCAAGGGACAGATACGCAGTATTTT.

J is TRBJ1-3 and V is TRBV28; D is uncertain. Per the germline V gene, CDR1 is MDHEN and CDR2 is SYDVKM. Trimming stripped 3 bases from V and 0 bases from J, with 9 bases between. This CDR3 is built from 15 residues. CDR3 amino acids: CASSFESLSGNTIYF. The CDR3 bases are TGTGCCAGCAGTTTTGAGTCCCTCTCTGGAAACACCATATATTTT. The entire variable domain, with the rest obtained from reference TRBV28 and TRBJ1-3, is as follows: DVKVTQSSRYLVKRTGEKVFLECVQDMDHENMFWYRQDPGLGLRLIYFSYDVKMKEKGDIPEGYSVSREKKERFSLILESASTNQTSMYLCASSFESLSGNTIYFGEGSWLTVV.

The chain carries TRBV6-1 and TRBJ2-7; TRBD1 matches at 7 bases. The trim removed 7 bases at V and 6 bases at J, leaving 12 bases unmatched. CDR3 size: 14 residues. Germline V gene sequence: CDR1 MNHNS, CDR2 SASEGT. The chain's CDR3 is CASNPRVTGLEQYF. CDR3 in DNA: TGTGCCAGCAATCCACGCGTGACAGGGCTCGAGCAGTACTTC.

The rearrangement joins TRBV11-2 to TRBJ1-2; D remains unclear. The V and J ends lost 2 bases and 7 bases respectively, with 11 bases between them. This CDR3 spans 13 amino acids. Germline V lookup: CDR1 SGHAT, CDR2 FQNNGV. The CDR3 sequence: CASSLSRTGGYTF. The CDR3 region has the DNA TGTGCCAGCAGCTTATCTAGGACGGGTGGCTACACCTTC. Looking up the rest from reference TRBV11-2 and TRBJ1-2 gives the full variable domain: EAGVAQSPRYKIIEKRQSVAFWCNPISGHATLYWYQQILGQGPKLLIQFQNNGVVDDSQLPKDRFSAERLKGVDSTLKIQPAKLEDSAVYLCASSLSRTGGYTFGSGTRLTVV.

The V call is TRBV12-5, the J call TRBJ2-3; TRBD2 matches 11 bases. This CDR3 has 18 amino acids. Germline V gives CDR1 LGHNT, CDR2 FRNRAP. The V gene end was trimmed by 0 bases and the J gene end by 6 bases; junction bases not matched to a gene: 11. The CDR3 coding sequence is TGTGCTAGTGGTTTGGTACGGTTCCTTAGCGGGGGGGCGGATACGCAGTATTTT. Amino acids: CASGLVRFLSGGADTQYF.

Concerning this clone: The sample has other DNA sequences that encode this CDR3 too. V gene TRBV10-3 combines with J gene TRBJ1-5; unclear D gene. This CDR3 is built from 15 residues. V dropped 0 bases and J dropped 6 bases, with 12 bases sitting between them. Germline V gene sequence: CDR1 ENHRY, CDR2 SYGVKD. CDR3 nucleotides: TGTGCCATCAGTGAGTCGACCGGGCTCGGTCAGCCCCAGCATTTT. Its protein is CAISESTGLGQPQHF.

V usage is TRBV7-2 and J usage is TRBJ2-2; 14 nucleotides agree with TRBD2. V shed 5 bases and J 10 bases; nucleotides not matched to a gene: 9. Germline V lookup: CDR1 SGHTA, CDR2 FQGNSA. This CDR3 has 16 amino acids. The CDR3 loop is CASSPGLAGGYEELFF. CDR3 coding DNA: TGTGCCAGCAGCCCTGGACTAGCGGGGGGATACGAGGAGCTGTTTTTT.

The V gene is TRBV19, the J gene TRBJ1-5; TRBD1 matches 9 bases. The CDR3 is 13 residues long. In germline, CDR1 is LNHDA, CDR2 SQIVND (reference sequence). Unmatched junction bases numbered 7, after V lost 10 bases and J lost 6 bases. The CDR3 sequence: CATAKTGGQPQHF. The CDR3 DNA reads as TGTGCCACCGCAAAGACAGGGGGTCAGCCCCAGCATTTT.

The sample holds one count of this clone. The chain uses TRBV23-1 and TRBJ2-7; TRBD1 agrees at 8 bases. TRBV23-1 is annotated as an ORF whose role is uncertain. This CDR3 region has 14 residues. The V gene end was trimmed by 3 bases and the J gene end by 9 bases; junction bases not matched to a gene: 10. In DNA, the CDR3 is TGCGCCAGCAGTCATCCGGGACAGGCTCGCGCGCAGTACTTC. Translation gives CASSHPGQARAQYF.

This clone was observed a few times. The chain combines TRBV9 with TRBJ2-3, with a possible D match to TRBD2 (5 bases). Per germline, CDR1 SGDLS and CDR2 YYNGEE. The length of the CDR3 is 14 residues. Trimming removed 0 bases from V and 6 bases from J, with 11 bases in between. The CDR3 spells CASSVATTGDTQYF. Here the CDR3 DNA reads TGTGCCAGCAGCGTAGCTACGACGGGGGATACGCAGTATTTT.